Sequencing of this TCR beta chain was carried out in a study of cytomegalovirus exposure and HLA in healthy donors. Study findings and constraints: Specific recognition of CMV antigens was confirmed in vitro for a few chains (all CMV-associated). It was taken for granted in presence/absence analyses that sequencing depth across donors was roughly uniform.

The CDR3 numbers 14 amino acids, ends counted. CDR1 is SGDLS, CDR2 YYNGEE, per germline. Remarks on this clone: The antigen is undetermined. Because the CDR3's place on the DNA is in doubt, the DNA is left out and the CDR3 is given as listed by TCRdb.

Use of 60 Vbeta and 13 Jbeta primers characterized the PCR. Sequenced by immunoSEQ multiplex PCR; TCRdb stores in-frame clones only, minus some. This repertoire shows some 140,000 clones, 66% found once; its top ten account for about 1.5%. Specimen: PBMCs. This sequence was found in a human donor in good health. This sequence joins TRBV9 and TRBJ2-1; the table's D call of TRBD2 was not tested on the DNA. This CDR3 reads CASSVGGGINSMFF.